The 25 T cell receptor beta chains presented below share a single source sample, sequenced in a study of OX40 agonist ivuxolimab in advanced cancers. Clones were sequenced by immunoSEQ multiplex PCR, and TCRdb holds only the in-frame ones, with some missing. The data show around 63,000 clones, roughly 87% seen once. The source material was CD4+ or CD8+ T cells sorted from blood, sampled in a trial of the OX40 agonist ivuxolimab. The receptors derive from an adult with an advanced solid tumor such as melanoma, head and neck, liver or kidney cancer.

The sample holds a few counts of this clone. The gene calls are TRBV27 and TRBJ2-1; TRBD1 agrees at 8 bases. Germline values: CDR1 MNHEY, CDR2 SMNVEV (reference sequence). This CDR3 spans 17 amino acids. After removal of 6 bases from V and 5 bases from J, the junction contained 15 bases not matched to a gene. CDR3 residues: CASRAPLTGEVHNEQFF. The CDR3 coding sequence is TGTGCCAGCAGAGCCCCCCTGACAGGGGAAGTGCACAATGAGCAGTTCTTC.

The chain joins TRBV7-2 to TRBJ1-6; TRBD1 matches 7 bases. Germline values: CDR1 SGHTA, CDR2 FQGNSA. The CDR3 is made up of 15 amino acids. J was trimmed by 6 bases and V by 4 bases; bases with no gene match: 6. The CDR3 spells CASSSQRQGNSPLHF. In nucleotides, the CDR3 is TGTGCCAGCAGCTCGCAGAGACAGGGTAATTCACCCCTCCACTTT.

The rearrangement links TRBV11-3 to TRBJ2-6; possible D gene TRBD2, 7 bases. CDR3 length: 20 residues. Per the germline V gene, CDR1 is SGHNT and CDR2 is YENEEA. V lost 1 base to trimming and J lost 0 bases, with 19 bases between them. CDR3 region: CASSLVQAGHPLSGANVLTF. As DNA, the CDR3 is TGTGCCAGCAGCTTAGTACAAGCGGGACACCCACTCTCTGGGGCCAACGTCCTGACTTTC.

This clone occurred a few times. CDR3 DNA sequence: TGTGCCAGCAGCCAAGCGGGCTACGAGCAGTACGTC. Encoded protein: CASSQAGYEQYV. This sequence joins TRBV14 and TRBJ2-7; no firm D call. This CDR3 region has 12 residues. Germline lookup yields CDR1 SGHDN and CDR2 FVKESK. V was shortened by 1 base and J by 3 bases, with 4 bases between the two germline ends.

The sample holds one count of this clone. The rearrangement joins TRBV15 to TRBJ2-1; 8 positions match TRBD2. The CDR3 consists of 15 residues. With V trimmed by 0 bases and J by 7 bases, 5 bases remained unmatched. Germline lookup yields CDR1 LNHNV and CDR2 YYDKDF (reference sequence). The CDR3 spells CATSRDSERGNEQFF. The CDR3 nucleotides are TGTGCCACCAGCAGAGATTCGGAGCGGGGGAATGAGCAGTTCTTC.

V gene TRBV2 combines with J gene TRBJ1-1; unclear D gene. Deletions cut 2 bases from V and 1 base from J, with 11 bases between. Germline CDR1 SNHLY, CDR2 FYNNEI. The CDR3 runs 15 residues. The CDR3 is CASSEYAGRNTEAFF. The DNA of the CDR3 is TGTGCCAGCAGTGAATACGCAGGACGGAACACTGAAGCTTTCTTT.

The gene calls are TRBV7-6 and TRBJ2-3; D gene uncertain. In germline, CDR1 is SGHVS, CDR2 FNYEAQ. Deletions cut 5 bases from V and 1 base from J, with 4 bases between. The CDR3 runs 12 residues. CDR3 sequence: CASSDRTDTQYF. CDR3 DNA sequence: TGTGCCAGCAGCGACCGCACAGATACGCAGTATTTT.

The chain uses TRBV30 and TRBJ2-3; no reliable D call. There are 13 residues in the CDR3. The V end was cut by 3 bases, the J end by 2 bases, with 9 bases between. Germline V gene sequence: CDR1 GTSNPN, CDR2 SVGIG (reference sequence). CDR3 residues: CAWSWRNTDTQYF. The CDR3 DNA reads TGTGCCTGGAGCTGGAGAAACACAGATACGCAGTATTTT.

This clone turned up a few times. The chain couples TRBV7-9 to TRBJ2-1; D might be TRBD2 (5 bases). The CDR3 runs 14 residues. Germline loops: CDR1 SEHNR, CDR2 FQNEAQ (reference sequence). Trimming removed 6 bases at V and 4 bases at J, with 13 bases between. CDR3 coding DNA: TGTGCCAGCAGTGAGGGTCGCGTATACAATGAGCAGTTCTTC. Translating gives CASSEGRVYNEQFF. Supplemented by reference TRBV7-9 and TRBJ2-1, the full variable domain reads DTGVSQNPRHKITKRGQNVTFRCDPISEHNRLYWYRQTLGQGPEFLTYFQNEAQLEKSRLLSDRFSAERPKGSFSTLEIQRTEQGDSAMYLCASSEGRVYNEQFFGPGTRLTVL.

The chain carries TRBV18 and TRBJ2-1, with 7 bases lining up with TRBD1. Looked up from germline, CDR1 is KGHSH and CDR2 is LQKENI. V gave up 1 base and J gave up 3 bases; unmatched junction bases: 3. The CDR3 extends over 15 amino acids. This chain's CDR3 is CASSPQGAGYNEQFF. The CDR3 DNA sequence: TGTGCCAGCTCACCACAGGGGGCCGGCTACAATGAGCAGTTCTTC.

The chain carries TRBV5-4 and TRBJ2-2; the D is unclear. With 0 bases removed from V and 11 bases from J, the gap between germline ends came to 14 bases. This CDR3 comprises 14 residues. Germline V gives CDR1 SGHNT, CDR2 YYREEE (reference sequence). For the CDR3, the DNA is TGTGCCAGCAGCTTGGCAAGGACCCTAGACGAGCTGTTTTTT. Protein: CASSLARTLDELFF.

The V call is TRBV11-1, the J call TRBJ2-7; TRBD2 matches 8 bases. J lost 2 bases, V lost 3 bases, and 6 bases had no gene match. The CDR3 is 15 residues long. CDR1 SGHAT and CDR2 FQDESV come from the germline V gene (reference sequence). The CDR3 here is CASSFGGRTTYEQYF. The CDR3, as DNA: TGTGCCAGCAGCTTTGGCGGGAGGACAACCTACGAGCAGTACTTC.

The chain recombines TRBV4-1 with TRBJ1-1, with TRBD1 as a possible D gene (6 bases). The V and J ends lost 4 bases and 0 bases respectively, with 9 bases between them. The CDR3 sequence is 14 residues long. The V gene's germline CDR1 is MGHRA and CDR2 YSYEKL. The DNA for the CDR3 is TGCGCCAGCAGCCCCGACAGGCTGAACACTGAAGCTTTCTTT. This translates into CASSPDRLNTEAFF.

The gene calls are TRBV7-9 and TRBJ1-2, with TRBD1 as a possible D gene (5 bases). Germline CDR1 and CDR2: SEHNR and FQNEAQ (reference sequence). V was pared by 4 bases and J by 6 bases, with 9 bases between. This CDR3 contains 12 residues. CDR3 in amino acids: CASSWGGNGYTF. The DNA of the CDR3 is TGTGCCAGCAGCTGGGGGGGGAATGGCTACACCTTC.

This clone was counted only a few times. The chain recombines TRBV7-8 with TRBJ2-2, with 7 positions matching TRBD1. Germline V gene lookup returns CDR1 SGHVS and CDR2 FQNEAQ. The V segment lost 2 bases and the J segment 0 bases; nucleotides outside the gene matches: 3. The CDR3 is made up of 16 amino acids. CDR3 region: CASSLLTGANTGELFF. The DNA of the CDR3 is TGTGCCAGCAGCTTATTAACAGGGGCGAACACCGGGGAGCTGTTTTTT.

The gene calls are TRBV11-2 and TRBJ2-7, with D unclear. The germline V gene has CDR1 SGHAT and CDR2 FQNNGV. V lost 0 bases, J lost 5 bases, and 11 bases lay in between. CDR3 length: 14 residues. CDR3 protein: CASSLDAGSDEQYF. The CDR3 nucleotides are TGTGCCAGCAGCTTAGATGCCGGGTCGGACGAGCAGTACTTC. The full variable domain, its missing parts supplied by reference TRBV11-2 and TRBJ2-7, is EAGVAQSPRYKIIEKRQSVAFWCNPISGHATLYWYQQILGQGPKLLIQFQNNGVVDDSQLPKDRFSAERLKGVDSTLKIQPAKLEDSAVYLCASSLDAGSDEQYFGPGTRLTVT.

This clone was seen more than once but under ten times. The CDR3 DNA follows: TGTGCCAGCTCATTGGACGACAGAAGGAATTCACCCCTCCACTTT. Residues: CASSLDDRRNSPLHF. The chain is built from TRBV18 and TRBJ1-6, with D possibly being TRBD1 (5 bases). The germline V and J ends were trimmed by 5 bases and 7 bases, with 15 bases remaining between them. The V gene's germline CDR1 is KGHSH and CDR2 LQKENI. This CDR3 contains 15 residues.

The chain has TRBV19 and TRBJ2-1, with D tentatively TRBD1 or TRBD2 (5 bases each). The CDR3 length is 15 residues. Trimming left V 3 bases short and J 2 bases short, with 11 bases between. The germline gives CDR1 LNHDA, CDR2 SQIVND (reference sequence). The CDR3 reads CASSIPGPTYNEQFF. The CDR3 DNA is TGTGCCAGTAGTATTCCGGGACCGACCTACAATGAGCAGTTCTTC.

The CDR3 spells CASSGKTNTEAFF. The CDR3 bases are TGTGCCAGCTCCGGGAAAACGAACACTGAAGCTTTCTTT. The chain carries TRBV18 and TRBJ1-1; D not resolved. CDR1 and CDR2 from the germline V gene are KGHSH and LQKENI. CDR3 length equals 13 residues. Deletions cut 6 bases from V and 1 base from J, with 9 bases between.

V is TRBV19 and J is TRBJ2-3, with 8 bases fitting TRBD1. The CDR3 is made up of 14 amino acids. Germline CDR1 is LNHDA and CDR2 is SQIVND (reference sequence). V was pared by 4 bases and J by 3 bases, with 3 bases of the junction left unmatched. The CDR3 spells CASSTRQGTDTQYF. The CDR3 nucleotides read TGTGCCAGTAGTACAAGACAGGGGACAGATACGCAGTATTTT.

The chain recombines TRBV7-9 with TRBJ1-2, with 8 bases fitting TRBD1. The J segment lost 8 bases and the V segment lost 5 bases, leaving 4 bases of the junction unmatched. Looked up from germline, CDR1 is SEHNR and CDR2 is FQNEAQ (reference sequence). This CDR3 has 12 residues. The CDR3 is CASSPDRGGYTF. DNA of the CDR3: TGTGCCAGCAGCCCCGACAGGGGAGGCTACACCTTC. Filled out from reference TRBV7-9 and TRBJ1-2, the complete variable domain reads DTGVSQNPRHKITKRGQNVTFRCDPISEHNRLYWYRQTLGQGPEFLTYFQNEAQLEKSRLLSDRFSAERPKGSFSTLEIQRTEQGDSAMYLCASSPDRGGYTFGSGTRLTVV.

The CDR3 sequence is CASVRAGSYNEQFF. In nucleotides, the CDR3 is TGTGCCAGCGTTCGTGCGGGGTCCTACAATGAGCAGTTCTTC. This chain connects TRBV2 to TRBJ2-1; TRBD2 might be the D (6 bases). The ends were cut back, 8 bases at V and 1 base at J, with 12 bases in the middle. The germline V gene encodes CDR1 SNHLY and CDR2 FYNNEI. This CDR3 is built from 14 residues.

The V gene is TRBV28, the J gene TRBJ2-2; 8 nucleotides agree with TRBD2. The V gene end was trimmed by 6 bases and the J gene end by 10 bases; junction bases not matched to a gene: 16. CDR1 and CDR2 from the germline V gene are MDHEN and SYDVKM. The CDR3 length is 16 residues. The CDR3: CASRIGGGYDLKELFF. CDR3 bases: TGTGCCAGCAGAATCGGCGGGGGGTACGACCTTAAGGAGCTGTTTTTT.

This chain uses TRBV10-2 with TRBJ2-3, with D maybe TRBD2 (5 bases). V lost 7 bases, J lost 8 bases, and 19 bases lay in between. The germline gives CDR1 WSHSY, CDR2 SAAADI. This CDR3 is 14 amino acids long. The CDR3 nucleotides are TGCGCCAGCATGAGGGAGACGCCCGGAGGTACGCAGTATTTT. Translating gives CASMRETPGGTQYF.

The CDR3 region is CAWRGQYGYTF. Here the CDR3 DNA reads TGTGCCTGGAGGGGACAGTATGGCTACACCTTC. V and J are TRBV30 and TRBJ1-2; 7 nucleotides line up with TRBD1. Per germline, CDR1 GTSNPN and CDR2 SVGIG (reference sequence). V was clipped by 3 bases and J by 5 bases; unmatched bases: 0. CDR3 length: 11 amino acids.